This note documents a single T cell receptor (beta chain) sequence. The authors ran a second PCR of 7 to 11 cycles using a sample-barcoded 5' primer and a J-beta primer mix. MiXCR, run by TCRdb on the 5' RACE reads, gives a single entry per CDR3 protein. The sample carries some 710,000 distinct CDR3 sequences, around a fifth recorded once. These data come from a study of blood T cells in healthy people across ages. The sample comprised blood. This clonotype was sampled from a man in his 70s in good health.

The CDR3 here is CASSQLGAGYAQFF. CDR3 nucleotides: TGTGCCAGCAGCCAACTGGGAGCGGGGTACGCGCAGTTCTTC. This rearrangement joins TRBV3-1 to TRBJ2-1, with 7 bases aligning to TRBD2. Germline trimming cut 2 bases from V and 12 bases from J; bases unmatched to any gene: 10. The CDR3 contains 14 residues. Germline V gives CDR1 LGHDT, CDR2 YNNKEL (reference sequence).